Following are 5 T cell receptor beta chains from one sample sequenced in a study of T cells in Graves' hyperthyroidism and ophthalmopathy. The source material, RNA transcripts, was used to amplify TCR beta CDR3 regions. Carried out on the TCR CDR3, a first-round RT-PCR used the HTBI primer set. TCRdb recomputed calls from the multiplex PCR reads with MiXCR, one row per CDR3 protein. This sample has some 340,000 distinct CDR3 sequences, with approximately 13% found just once. Source material: blood. These receptors were taken from a middle-aged woman with Graves' ophthalmopathy.

This clonotype was detected many times. This chain joins TRBV3-1 and TRBJ1-1, with 7 bases that match TRBD1. Germline loops: CDR1 LGHDT, CDR2 YNNKEL (reference sequence). Trimming took 5 bases from V and 7 from J; bases not matched to a gene: 7. The CDR3 runs 13 residues. The CDR3 nucleotides are TGTGCCAGCAGCGACCCGGGACAGATTGAAGCTTTCTTT. Protein product: CASSDPGQIEAFF.

This clonotype was recorded many times. The rearrangement joins TRBV6-1 to TRBJ2-7; D perhaps matches TRBD2 (5 bases). CDR1 and CDR2 from the germline V gene are MNHNS and SASEGT. V was clipped by 0 bases and J by 6 bases, with 15 bases between them. The CDR3 extends over 15 amino acids. The CDR3 protein is CASSEASGSLGEQYF. For the CDR3, the DNA is TGTGCCAGCAGTGAAGCCAGCGGCTCCCTAGGCGAGCAGTACTTC.

V gene TRBV5-1 combines with J gene TRBJ2-2; 9 nucleotides line up with TRBD1. The V gene's germline CDR1 is SGHRS and CDR2 YFSETQ. CDR3 size: 15 residues. V lost 7 bases to trimming and J lost 3 bases; unmatched junction nucleotides: 7. The CDR3 DNA reads TGCGCCAGCTTCCGGGACAGGGATGACACCGGGGAGCTGTTTTTT. Protein sequence: CASFRDRDDTGELFF.

The V and J genes are TRBV18 and TRBJ2-7, with D tentatively TRBD2 (7 bases). This CDR3 is built from 16 residues. The V and J ends lost 3 bases and 7 bases respectively, with 22 bases between them. CDR1 and CDR2 from the germline V gene are KGHSH and LQKENI. The CDR3 sequence is CASSPANIRGAKEQYF. The CDR3 bases are TGTGCCAGCTCACCCGCGAATATACGGGGGGCGAAGGAGCAGTACTTC.

This clonotype occurred many times. The chain combines TRBV6-1 with TRBJ2-5; D is unresolved. The CDR3 covers 13 residues. Germline CDR1 and CDR2: MNHNS and SASEGT. V lost 8 bases and J 5 bases, leaving 15 bases between the germline ends. Written as DNA, the CDR3 is TGTGCCAGCTGGGGATCTTTCCTGGAGACCCAGTACTTC. The encoded protein is CASWGSFLETQYF.